Reported below is one TCR beta chain. There is no known antigen for this receptor. Compared with germline, one end of the junction differs, possibly owing to a read error. CDR1 and CDR2 are drawn from the germline V gene: LGHNA, YNFKEQ. The CDR3 runs 17 amino acids, cysteine and phenylalanine included. The sequence is cut down to CDR3 DNA, 51 bases in frame from base 1. RNA was extracted from bulk unsorted tissue and checked for quality with a NanoDrop ND-1000 and an Agilent 2100. Donors were newly diagnosed lung cancer patients admitted for thoracic surgery in China between August and November 2014, without prior chemotherapy. The study excluded patients who had received radiotherapy or chemotherapy before or who had another cancer at the same time. Pieces of surgical tissue measuring about 1-2.3 cm3 were kept in RNAlater solution and held at -80 degrees C until needed. The source of the sample is a study of tumor and adjacent non-tumor tissue in lung cancer (dated by TCRdb to 2016 to 2019). For the wider study: Patients with adenocarcinoma (about 12), squamous cell carcinoma (2) and small cell lung cancer (1) were included in the cohort. TCRbeta CDR3 sequencing was performed on roughly 27 paired specimens, with one tumor sample and one normal lung sample collected per patient. Using bulk TCRbeta repertoires from under 17 lung cancer patients, the study set lung tumor tissue side by side with matched distant non-tumor lung tissue. In total, sequencing yielded 125,075,908 productive TCRbeta reads, which works out to an average of around 4.2 million reads per sample. Among the approximately 15 patients, ages ranged from about 30 to 80 years, some ten were men and 5 were women, and disease was TNM stage I to III. On the study overall, not on this receptor specifically: Peripheral blood was not sequenced, so blood TCRbeta repertoires in these lung cancer patients were not examined. Significantly higher TCR diversity was found in younger patients, and higher tumor TCR diversity was associated with shorter overall and disease-free survival. Tumor tissue showed significantly greater TCR diversity (inverse Simpson) than normal lung tissue (431.37 vs 166.20, P = 0.0075, Mann-Whitney U test). Only about 15 patients were included in the cohort, and the need for larger samples and more detailed clinical data was noted by the authors. Neither the sequencing platform nor unique molecular identifiers are mentioned in the methods. The top 100 clones accounted for a significantly larger cumulative portion of the repertoire in normal lung than in tumor tissue.

Receptor amplification or capture employed multiplex PCR. The instrument given in TCRdb is Illumina HiSeq 2500. TCRbeta libraries were built by three rounds of nested PCR using primers (Table S4), following protocols modified from ARM-PCR. PCR products of 200-500 bp were gel-excised and purified with the QIAquick gel extraction kit before sequencing. Per the source publication's procedure: Trimmomatic was used to clean the reads, FLASH was used to merge the reads into complete CDR3 sequences, and MiTCR was used to assign the reads to V(D)J germline segments. Clonal diversity was computed as the inverse Simpson's index with VDJtools. Productive reads were defined as in-frame sequences without a premature stop codon. TCRdb handled the public reads itself, with Q25 trimming in fastp and clone calling in MiXCR, and kept productive beta chains. Each entry merges the rows of one CDR3 protein and shows their most common DNA and genes. TCRdb's processing, not the study's, gives the V and J calls here. Here the sample has approximately 75,000 distinct CDR3 sequences; over 70% occur a single time. Jointly, the top ten make up about 12% of the sample.

The sequence joins TRBV4-2 to TRBJ2-2; TRBD2 might be the D gene, on 6 matching bases. The sequence derives from a woman aged 50 to 65 with non-small cell lung cancer. Sequenced: lung tumor tissue. The CDR3 reads CASSHEVVGGMTGELFF. The DNA sequence is as follows: TGTGCCAGCAGCCATGAAGTTGTCGGCGGGATGACCGGGGAACTGTTTTTT.